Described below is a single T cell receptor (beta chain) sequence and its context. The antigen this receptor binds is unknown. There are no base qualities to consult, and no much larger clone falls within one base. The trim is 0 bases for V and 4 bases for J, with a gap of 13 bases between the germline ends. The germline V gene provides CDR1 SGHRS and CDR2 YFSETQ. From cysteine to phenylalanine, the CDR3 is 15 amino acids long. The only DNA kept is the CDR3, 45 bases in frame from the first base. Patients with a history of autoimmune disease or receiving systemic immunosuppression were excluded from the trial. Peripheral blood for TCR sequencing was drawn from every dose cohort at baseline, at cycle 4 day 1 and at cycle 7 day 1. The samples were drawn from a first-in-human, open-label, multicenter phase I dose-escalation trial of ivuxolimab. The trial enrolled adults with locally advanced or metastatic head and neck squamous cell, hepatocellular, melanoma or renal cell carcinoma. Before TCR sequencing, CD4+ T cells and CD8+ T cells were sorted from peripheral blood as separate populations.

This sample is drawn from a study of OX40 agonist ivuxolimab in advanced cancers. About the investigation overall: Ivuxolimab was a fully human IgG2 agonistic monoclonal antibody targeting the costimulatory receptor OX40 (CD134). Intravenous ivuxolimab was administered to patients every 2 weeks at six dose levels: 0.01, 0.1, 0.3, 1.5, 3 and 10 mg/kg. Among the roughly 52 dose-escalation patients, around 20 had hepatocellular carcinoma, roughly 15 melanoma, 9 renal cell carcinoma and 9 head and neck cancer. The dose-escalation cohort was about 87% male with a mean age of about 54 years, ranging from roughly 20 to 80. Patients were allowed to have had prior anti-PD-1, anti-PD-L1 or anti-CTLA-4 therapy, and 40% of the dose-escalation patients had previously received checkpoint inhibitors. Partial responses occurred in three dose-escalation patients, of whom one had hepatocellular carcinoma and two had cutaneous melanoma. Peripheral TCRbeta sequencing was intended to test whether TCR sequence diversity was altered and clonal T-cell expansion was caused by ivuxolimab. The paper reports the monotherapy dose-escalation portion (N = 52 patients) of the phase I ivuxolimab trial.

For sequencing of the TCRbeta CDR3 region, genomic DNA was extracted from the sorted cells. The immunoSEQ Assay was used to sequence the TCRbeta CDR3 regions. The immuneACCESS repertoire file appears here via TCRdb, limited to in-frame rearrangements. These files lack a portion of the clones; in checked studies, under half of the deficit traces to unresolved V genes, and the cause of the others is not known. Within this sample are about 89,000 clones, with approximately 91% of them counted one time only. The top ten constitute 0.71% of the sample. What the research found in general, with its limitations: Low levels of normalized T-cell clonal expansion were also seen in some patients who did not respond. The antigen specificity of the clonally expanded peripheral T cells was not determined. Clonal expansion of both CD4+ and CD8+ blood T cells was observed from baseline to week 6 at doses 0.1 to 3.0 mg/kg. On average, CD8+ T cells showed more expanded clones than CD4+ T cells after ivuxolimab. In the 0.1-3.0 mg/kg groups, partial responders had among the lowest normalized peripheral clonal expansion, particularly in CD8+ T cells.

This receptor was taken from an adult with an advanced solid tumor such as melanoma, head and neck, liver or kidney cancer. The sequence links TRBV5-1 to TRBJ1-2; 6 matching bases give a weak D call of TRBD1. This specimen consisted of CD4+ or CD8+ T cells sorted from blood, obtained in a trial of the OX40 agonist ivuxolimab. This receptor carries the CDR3 CASSLGTGSAYGYTF. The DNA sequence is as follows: TGCGCCAGCAGCTTGGGCACAGGGTCGGCCTATGGCTACACCTTC.